This entry lists 23 T cell receptor beta chains sequenced from one sample in a study of blood T cells in healthy people across ages. A second PCR, run for 7 to 11 cycles, used a sample-barcoded 5' primer plus a J-beta primer mix. In TCRdb, the 5' RACE reads were re-called with MiXCR into one record per CDR3 protein. The table shows fewer than 1,200,000 distinct CDR3 sequences, with approximately 25% occurring only once. The same data also went into a second study, on T cells of mothers and their children.

The sequenced sample was blood. The receptors were sampled from a girl aged 2-10 years in good health.

This clonotype appeared a few times. The CDR3 nucleotides are TGCAGCGTTGCGAACAGGGGGTACGAGCAGTACTTC. Its protein product is CSVANRGYEQYF. The chain links TRBV29-1 to TRBJ2-5; 8 positions agree with TRBD1. The better agreement between TRBJ2-7 and the DNA end casts doubt on the J call. Germline V gives CDR1 SQVTM, CDR2 ANQGSEA. This CDR3 region has 12 residues.

CDR3 nucleotides: TGTGCCAGCAGCTTGGGAAGTAGGGGGCCACGGACTGAAGCTTTCTTT. Translation gives CASSLGSRGPRTEAFF. The chain couples TRBV5-6 to TRBJ1-1; 7 positions agree with TRBD1. Unmatched junction bases numbered 10, after V lost 0 bases and J lost 5 bases. CDR3 length: 16 residues. Germline V gives CDR1 SGHDT, CDR2 YYEEEE.

The chain uses TRBV19 and TRBJ1-2; TRBD1 is a possible D gene (6 bases). Trimming stripped 3 bases from V and 4 bases from J, with 9 bases between. The CDR3 sequence is 13 residues long. CDR1 is LNHDA and CDR2 is SQIVND in the germline V gene (reference sequence). As DNA, the CDR3 is TGTGCCAGTAGTATCCAGACAGGCTATGGCTACACCTTC. Encoded protein: CASSIQTGYGYTF.

The gene calls are TRBV5-5 and TRBJ1-1; D may be TRBD1 (5 bases). Germline assignment: CDR1 SGHKS and CDR2 YYEKEE (reference sequence). With 4 bases removed from V and 4 bases from J, the gap between germline ends came to 17 bases. This CDR3 is built from 15 residues. CDR3 amino acids: CASSRLGVGGTEAFF. The CDR3 DNA sequence: TGTGCCAGCAGCAGGTTGGGGGTGGGGGGCACTGAAGCTTTCTTT.

J is TRBJ2-5 and V is TRBV20-1, with 9 bases identical to TRBD1. The J call could be wrong; TRBJ2-7 is a better fit for the DNA end. CDR1 and CDR2 from the germline V gene are DFQATT and SNEGSKA (reference sequence). The CDR3 loop spans 13 amino acids. CDR3 sequence: CSAPGQGNYEQYF. In DNA form, the CDR3 reads TGCAGTGCGCCGGGACAGGGAAACTACGAGCAGTACTTC.

This chain connects TRBV20-1 to TRBJ2-3; 7 bases line up with TRBD1. Germline V gene data show CDR1 as DFQATT and CDR2 as SNEGSKA (reference sequence). The CDR3 length is 13 residues. The trim removed 5 bases at V and 1 base at J, leaving 3 bases unmatched. CDR3 sequence: CSAGTAGTDTQYF. In nucleotides, the CDR3 is TGCAGTGCTGGGACAGCAGGCACAGATACGCAGTATTTT.

This clonotype has a handful of counts. The rearrangement links TRBV6-2 or TRBV6-3 to TRBJ1-4, with D perhaps matching TRBD1 (6 bases). The germline V gene has CDR1 MNHEY and CDR2 SVGEGT. V lost 10 bases to trimming and J lost 4 bases, with 13 bases between them. The CDR3 contains 13 residues. CDR3 region: CATEDSLNEKLFF. CDR3 DNA: TGTGCCACCGAGGACAGCCTTAATGAAAAACTGTTTTTT.

This chain joins TRBV29-1 and TRBJ2-3, with D uncertain. The germline V gene has CDR1 SQVTM and CDR2 ANQGSEA. This CDR3 contains 13 residues. V was shortened by 5 bases and J by 0 bases, with 9 bases between the two germline ends. CDR3 protein: CSVRSRSTDTQYF. The CDR3 coding sequence is TGCAGCGTTCGGTCCCGTAGCACAGATACGCAGTATTTT.

This clonotype was counted between two and nine times. The chain uses TRBV12-3 or TRBV12-4 and TRBJ1-5; 8 nucleotides align to TRBD1. The CDR3 is made up of 15 amino acids. J was trimmed by 1 base and V by 5 bases; bases with no gene match: 4. CDR3 sequence reads: CASSPGGASNQPQHF. In DNA, the CDR3 is TGTGCCAGCAGTCCAGGGGGCGCGAGCAATCAGCCCCAGCATTTT.

This clonotype was observed a handful of times. The chain joins TRBV20-1 to TRBJ2-1; D remains ambiguous. TRBJ2-7 explains the end of the DNA better; the J call may be wrong. Germline CDR1 reads DFQATT; CDR2 reads SNEGSKA (reference sequence). This CDR3 has 13 residues. This chain's CDR3 is CSASTDPPYEQYF. As DNA, the CDR3 is TGCAGTGCTAGTACCGATCCCCCCTACGAGCAGTACTTC.

This clonotype has only a few counts. The rearrangement uses TRBV20-1 and TRBJ2-5; the D gene could be TRBD1 or TRBD2 (5 bases each). From germline, CDR1 is DFQATT and CDR2 SNEGSKA (reference sequence). Trimming stripped 5 bases from V and 0 bases from J, with 13 bases between. The CDR3 totals 14 residues. The CDR3 sequence is CSAGDPTYQETQYF. CDR3 coding DNA: TGCAGTGCTGGGGACCCAACGTACCAAGAGACCCAGTACTTC.

This chain links TRBV29-1 with TRBJ2-5; 7 positions agree with TRBD1. CDR1 is SQVTM and CDR2 is ANQGSEA in the germline V gene. The CDR3 runs 13 residues. V dropped 6 bases and J dropped 3; count of bases not matched to a gene: 7. CDR3 sequence (DNA): TGCAGCGTGATGACAGGGTGGGAAGAGACCCAGTACTTC. Translation: CSVMTGWEETQYF.

This clonotype was found a few times. The genes are TRBV4-3 and TRBJ2-7; unclear D gene. This CDR3 contains 13 residues. The V and J ends lost 0 bases and 6 bases respectively, with 9 bases between them. Germline assignment: CDR1 LGHNA and CDR2 YSLEER. The CDR3 DNA reads TGCGCCAGCAGCCAAGACTTGGGTCGCGAGCAGTACTTC. Translating it yields CASSQDLGREQYF.

The chain employs TRBV5-1 and TRBJ2-1; 8 bases map to TRBD2. The CDR3 totals 14 residues. Trimming at V came to 4 bases and at J to 5 bases, leaving 5 bases not matched to a gene. CDR1 SGHRS and CDR2 YFSETQ come from the germline V gene. The DNA of the CDR3 is TGCGCCAGCAGCGGCCTACTAGCGGACAATGAGCAGTTCTTC. Its translation is CASSGLLADNEQFF.

This clonotype has only one observation. The chain has TRBV7-3 and TRBJ1-2, with TRBD1 as a possible D gene (6 bases). Deletions cut 4 bases from V and 8 bases from J, with 17 bases between. The germline V gene encodes CDR1 SGHTA and CDR2 FQGTGA. CDR3 length equals 14 residues. This CDR3 reads CASSSTGAQEGYTF. CDR3 coding DNA: TGTGCCAGCAGCTCCACGGGGGCCCAAGAGGGCTACACCTTC.

The chain couples TRBV20-1 to TRBJ2-1; D is unresolved. The J call may be mistaken, given a closer DNA end match to TRBJ2-7. Germline loops: CDR1 DFQATT, CDR2 SNEGSKA (reference sequence). The CDR3 loop spans 13 amino acids. The CDR3 protein is CSARGPQGYEQYF. CDR3 nucleotide sequence: TGCAGTGCTAGAGGGCCCCAAGGATACGAGCAGTACTTC.

This chain connects TRBV3-1 to TRBJ1-4; D is unclear. The CDR3 has 14 residues. Trimming took off 0 bases at V and 8 bases at J, with 10 bases between the two ends. The germline gives CDR1 LGHDT, CDR2 YNNKEL (reference sequence). The CDR3 loop is CASSQDLRAEKLFF. Here the CDR3 DNA reads TGTGCCAGCAGCCAAGATCTTCGGGCAGAAAAACTGTTTTTT. Full variable domain (remainder filled in from reference TRBV3-1 and TRBJ1-4): DTAVSQTPKYLVTQMGNDKSIKCEQNLGHDTMYWYKQDSKKFLKIMFSYNNKELIINETVPNRFSPKSPDKAHLNLHINSLELGDSAVYFCASSQDLRAEKLFFGSGTQLSVL.

V usage is TRBV27 and J usage is TRBJ2-7; D gene ambiguous. CDR1 MNHEY and CDR2 SMNVEV come from the germline V gene (reference sequence). The V gene lost 7 bases and the J gene lost 0 bases, with 10 bases spanning the gap. The CDR3 spans 13 residues. CDR3 amino acids: CASKHGPSYEQYF. In DNA, the CDR3 is TGTGCCAGCAAGCACGGGCCCTCCTACGAGCAGTACTTC.

In its sample, this clonotype was seen a few times. V is TRBV12-3 or TRBV12-4 and J is TRBJ2-5; D is ambiguous. V dropped 3 bases and J dropped 1 base, with 9 bases sitting between them. The length of the CDR3 is 14 residues. The CDR3 DNA sequence: TGTGCCAGCAGTTTCGCTGTACCCCAAGAGACCCAGTACTTC. Translated, it gives CASSFAVPQETQYF.

Comment on this clonotype: Compared with germline, one end of the junction differs, possibly owing to a read error. V gene TRBV5-1 combines with J gene TRBJ2-5, with 7 positions matching TRBD2. Germline V gene sequence: CDR1 SGHRS, CDR2 YFSETQ. The CDR3 contains 14 residues. This CDR3 is CASSPEGLYQAGFF. The CDR3 DNA reads as TGCGCCAGCAGCCCCGAGGGACTATATCAGGCGGGCTTCTTC.

The rearrangement links TRBV29-1 to TRBJ2-7; 9 positions agree with TRBD1. There are 13 residues in the CDR3. CDR1 and CDR2 from the germline V gene are SQVTM and ANQGSEA. CDR3 protein: CGASLWDRDEQYF. DNA for the CDR3: TGCGGCGCCTCCCTCTGGGACAGGGACGAGCAGTACTTC.

This chain connects TRBV29-1 to TRBJ2-2; D possibly corresponds to TRBD1 (9 bases). Germline V gene lookup returns CDR1 SQVTM and CDR2 ANQGSEA. With 1 base removed from V and 4 bases from J, the gap between germline ends came to 16 bases. The length of the CDR3 is 16 residues. CDR3 bases: TGCAGCGTTGAAGCGGGGGGGACAGGGATCACCGGGGAGCTGTTTTTT. Translated: CSVEAGGTGITGELFF.

V and J are TRBV20-1 and TRBJ2-3; D tentatively reads TRBD1 or TRBD2 (5 bases each). The CDR3 is 15 residues long. The germline CDR1 and CDR2 sequences are DFQATT and SNEGSKA (reference sequence). The ends were cut back, 6 bases at V and 4 bases at J, with 20 bases in the middle. In DNA, the CDR3 is TGCAGTGCCCGGGACCGACATTTTTCCGCAGATACGCAGTATTTT. It specifies CSARDRHFSADTQYF.